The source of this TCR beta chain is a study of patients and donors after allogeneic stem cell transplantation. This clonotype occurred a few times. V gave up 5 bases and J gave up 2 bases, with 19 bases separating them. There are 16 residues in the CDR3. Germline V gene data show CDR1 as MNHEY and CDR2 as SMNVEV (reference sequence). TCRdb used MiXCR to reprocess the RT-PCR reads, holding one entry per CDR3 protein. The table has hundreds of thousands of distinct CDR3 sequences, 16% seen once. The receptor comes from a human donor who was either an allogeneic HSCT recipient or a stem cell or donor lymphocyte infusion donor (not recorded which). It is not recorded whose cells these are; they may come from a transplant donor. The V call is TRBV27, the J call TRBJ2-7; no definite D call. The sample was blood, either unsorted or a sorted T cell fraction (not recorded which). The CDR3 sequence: CASSLRARPLPYEQYF. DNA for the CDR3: TGTGCCAGCAGTCTACGAGCCCGGCCTTTACCCTACGAGCAGTACTTC.